Following are 30 T cell receptor beta chains from one sample sequenced in a study of Graves' ophthalmopathy and Graves' hyperthyroidism. For repertoire sequencing, the TCR beta CDR3 regions were amplified from RNA transcripts. After a first-round RT-PCR with HTBI primers, a second-round multiplex PCR was run. TCRdb fed the multiplex PCR reads into MiXCR, producing one record per CDR3 protein. Here the sample spans approximately 1.2 million distinct CDR3 sequences, approximately 35% being singletons. Input material: peripheral blood or thyroid tissue (not recorded which). These receptors were obtained from an adult man with Graves' hyperthyroidism.

The chain couples TRBV7-8 to TRBJ1-4; no clear D gene. The V gene's germline CDR1 is SGHVS and CDR2 FQNEAQ. The germline V and J ends were trimmed by 2 bases and 0 bases, with 10 bases remaining between them. The CDR3 extends over 16 amino acids. The CDR3 nucleotides are TGTGCCAGCAGCTTATGGGCGGCACCAACTAATGAAAAACTGTTTTTT. The encoded protein is CASSLWAAPTNEKLFF.

The chain employs TRBV25-1 and TRBJ1-6, with 7 positions matching TRBD1. The CDR3 extends over 16 amino acids. After removal of 7 bases from V and 1 base from J, the junction contained 7 bases not matched to a gene. The V gene's germline CDR1 is MGHDK and CDR2 SYGVNS. In DNA form, the CDR3 reads TGTGCCAGCAAACAGACAGGGAGTTCCTATAATTCACCCCTCCACTTT. It yields the protein CASKQTGSSYNSPLHF.

This clonotype was picked up many times. The V call is TRBV7-2, the J call TRBJ1-5; D not certain. This CDR3 comprises 15 residues. Trimming left V 4 bases short and J 3 bases short, with 13 bases between. Per the germline V gene, CDR1 is SGHTA and CDR2 is FQGNSA. CDR3 protein: CASSSQRVLNQPQHF. For the CDR3, the DNA is TGTGCCAGCAGCTCACAAAGGGTCCTCAATCAGCCCCAGCATTTT.

The gene calls are TRBV7-3 and TRBJ1-2; D is unclear. V shed 3 bases and J shed 6 bases, with 11 bases lying between them. The CDR3 is made up of 13 amino acids. Germline V gene data show CDR1 as SGHTA and CDR2 as FQGTGA. The CDR3 loop is CASSLNERDGYTF. The CDR3 coding sequence is TGTGCCAGCAGCTTGAATGAAAGGGATGGCTACACCTTC.

The chain employs TRBV27 and TRBJ2-7, with TRBD2 matching 12 bases. This CDR3 has 13 residues. The germline gives CDR1 MNHEY, CDR2 SMNVEV (reference sequence). Trimming at V came to 8 bases and at J to 3 bases, leaving 2 bases not matched to a gene. CDR3 protein: CASGLAGYYEQYF. CDR3 bases: TGTGCCAGCGGACTAGCGGGGTACTACGAGCAGTACTTC.

The rearrangement uses TRBV5-1 and TRBJ2-3, with D perhaps TRBD1 or TRBD2 (5 bases each). V was pared by 7 bases and J by 0 bases, with 15 bases between. This CDR3 is built from 15 residues. In germline, CDR1 is SGHRS, CDR2 YFSETQ. The CDR3 is CASGPNGASTDTQYF. The CDR3, as DNA: TGCGCCAGCGGGCCTAACGGGGCGAGCACAGATACGCAGTATTTT.

In its sample, this clonotype was seen a few times. The chain employs TRBV2 and TRBJ2-1, with no clear D. The CDR3 extends over 11 amino acids. With 3 bases removed from V and 3 bases from J, the gap between germline ends came to 0 bases. Per germline, CDR1 SNHLY and CDR2 FYNNEI. In DNA form, the CDR3 reads TGTGCCAGCAGTGACTACAATGAGCAGTTCTTC. Translated: CASSDYNEQFF.

The chain employs TRBV20-1 and TRBJ1-1; D is unresolved. The CDR3 is made up of 12 amino acids. Germline assignment: CDR1 DFQATT and CDR2 SNEGSKA (reference sequence). V was clipped by 5 bases and J by 6 bases, with 13 bases between them. CDR3 DNA sequence: TGCAGTGCTGACCTTGGGGAGTCTGAAGCTTTCTTT. This gives the protein CSADLGESEAFF.

This clonotype came up many times. The gene calls are TRBV7-9 and TRBJ2-6; D uncertain. Per the germline V gene, CDR1 is SEHNR and CDR2 is FQNEAQ (reference sequence). The CDR3 loop spans 15 amino acids. The V and J ends lost 1 base and 0 bases respectively, with 4 bases between them. Here the CDR3 reads CASSLGISGANVLTF. CDR3 nucleotides: TGTGCCAGCAGCTTAGGAATCTCTGGGGCCAACGTCCTGACTTTC. Based on the CDR3 plus reference TRBV7-9 and TRBJ2-6, the full variable domain is DTGVSQNPRHKITKRGQNVTFRCDPISEHNRLYWYRQTLGQGPEFLTYFQNEAQLEKSRLLSDRFSAERPKGSFSTLEIQRTEQGDSAMYLCASSLGISGANVLTFGAGSRLTVL.

There are many counts of this clonotype. This sequence joins TRBV7-9 and TRBJ1-2; 7 bases map to TRBD1. The CDR3 loop spans 14 amino acids. J lost 0 bases, V lost 7 bases, and 5 bases had no gene match. The germline gives CDR1 SEHNR, CDR2 FQNEAQ (reference sequence). CDR3 sequence reads: CASTRGTANYGYTF. The CDR3 DNA reads as TGTGCCAGCACCCGCGGGACAGCTAACTATGGCTACACCTTC.

The rearrangement uses TRBV7-9 and TRBJ2-7, with 9 positions matching TRBD1. The germline V gene has CDR1 SEHNR and CDR2 FQNEAQ (reference sequence). CDR3 length: 15 amino acids. After removal of 3 bases from V and 2 bases from J, the junction contained 5 bases not matched to a gene. The CDR3 sequence is CASSLTGGPPYEQYF. The DNA of the CDR3 is TGTGCCAGCAGCTTGACAGGGGGTCCTCCCTACGAGCAGTACTTC.

The V and J genes are TRBV5-1 and TRBJ2-2, with D possibly matching TRBD1 (6 bases). Germline CDR1 is SGHRS and CDR2 is YFSETQ. The length of the CDR3 is 15 residues. Trimming left V 0 bases short and J 7 bases short, with 13 bases between. The DNA of the CDR3 is TGCGCCAGCAGCTTGGGCCTCAGGGGTAACGGGGAGCTGTTTTTT. It yields the protein CASSLGLRGNGELFF.

The chain employs TRBV29-1 and TRBJ1-5, with 9 nucleotides matching TRBD1. Looked up from germline, CDR1 is SQVTM and CDR2 is ANQGSEA. Trimming removed 7 bases from V and 6 bases from J; junction bases left unmatched: 10. The CDR3 sequence is 14 residues long. CDR3 in DNA: TGCAGCGCTTTAGGGACAGGGTTTACTCAGCCCCAGCATTTT. Translated: CSALGTGFTQPQHF.

This clonotype was detected a few times. The chain is built from TRBV6-5 and TRBJ1-5; D not certain. This CDR3 region has 14 residues. Germline V gene data show CDR1 as MNHEY and CDR2 as SVGAGI. V was pared by 7 bases and J by 2 bases, with 12 bases between. The CDR3 DNA reads as TGTGCCAGCAACCACCGAAAGGGCAATCAGCCCCAGCATTTT. Translated, it gives CASNHRKGNQPQHF.

The J gene is TRBJ2-6, the V gene TRBV5-6, with D unclear. CDR3 length: 12 amino acids. V lost 4 bases, J lost 11 bases, and 10 bases lay in between. CDR1 is SGHDT, CDR2 YYEEEE, per germline. Here the CDR3 reads CASSPLTYVLTF. The CDR3, as DNA: TGTGCCAGCAGCCCCCTCACCTACGTCCTGACTTTC.

This chain uses TRBV7-8 with TRBJ2-2; 10 nucleotides agree with TRBD1. The CDR3 sequence is 16 residues long. Germline assignment: CDR1 SGHVS and CDR2 FQNEAQ. With V trimmed by 5 bases and J by 3 bases, 6 bases remained unmatched. CDR3 region: CASSQDRGRDTGELFF. In DNA form, the CDR3 reads TGTGCCAGCAGCCAAGACAGGGGGCGGGACACCGGGGAGCTGTTTTTT.

Notes on this clonotype: The junction shows a germline mismatch at one end, possibly a read error. V usage is TRBV15 and J usage is TRBJ2-1; 9 bases map to TRBD1. CDR3 length: 16 residues. Germline V lookup: CDR1 LNHNV, CDR2 YYDKDF (reference sequence). The CDR3 region has the DNA TGTGCCACCAGCAGGTACCCGGGACAGGGTAACAATGGGCAGTTCTTC. Translating it yields CATSRYPGQGNNGQFF.

This clonotype has more than one count but fewer than ten. V gene TRBV19 combines with J gene TRBJ2-2, with 8 bases identical to TRBD1. The CDR3 spans 15 residues. Trimming took 6 bases from V and 6 from J; bases not matched to a gene: 9. The germline V gene has CDR1 LNHDA and CDR2 SQIVND (reference sequence). The CDR3 nucleotides are TGTGCCAGTAGGTTGGACAGGGTTTATGCCGGGGAGCTGTTTTTT. It encodes CASRLDRVYAGELFF.

The chain joins TRBV5-5 to TRBJ2-5; D possibly corresponds to TRBD1 (6 bases). Germline CDR1 reads SGHKS; CDR2 reads YYEKEE (reference sequence). The CDR3 has 14 residues. Trimming removed 4 bases at V and 5 bases at J, with 15 bases between. The chain's CDR3 is CASSKSWQGETQYF. The CDR3 DNA follows: TGTGCCAGCAGCAAGTCCTGGCAGGGGGAGACCCAGTACTTC.

This clonotype was recorded at least ten times. The chain couples TRBV15 to TRBJ2-7, with D uncertain. The germline V gene encodes CDR1 LNHNV and CDR2 YYDKDF (reference sequence). V lost 1 base, J lost 4 bases, and 11 bases lay in between. The CDR3 has 14 residues. CDR3 sequence reads: CATSRGDIGYEQYF. CDR3 nucleotides: TGTGCCACCAGCAGAGGTGACATTGGATACGAGCAGTACTTC.

The V call is TRBV6-5, the J call TRBJ1-5, with 7 bases identical to TRBD1. Germline-derived CDR1 and CDR2 are MNHEY and SVGAGI. The V gene end was trimmed by 5 bases and the J gene end by 2 bases; junction bases not matched to a gene: 6. The CDR3 extends over 15 amino acids. The CDR3 here is CASSRDSGGNQPQHF. CDR3 DNA: TGTGCCAGCAGTAGGGACAGCGGTGGCAATCAGCCCCAGCATTTT.

This clonotype was seen at least ten times. The genes are TRBV7-9 and TRBJ1-2; D is uncertain. V was clipped by 4 bases and J by 4 bases, with 10 bases between them. Germline V CDR1 and CDR2: SEHNR, FQNEAQ (reference sequence). This CDR3 is built from 13 residues. This CDR3 reads CASSSQEGYGYTF. In DNA, the CDR3 is TGTGCCAGCAGCTCCCAAGAGGGCTATGGCTACACCTTC.

The gene calls are TRBV7-2 and TRBJ1-3; D not resolved. The V end lost 4 bases, the J end lost 1 base, and 14 bases lay between the germline ends. The CDR3 extends over 16 amino acids. Germline loops: CDR1 SGHTA, CDR2 FQGNSA. CDR3 DNA sequence: TGTGCCAGCAGCTCCGCTTATGGGGTGTCTGGAAACACCATATATTTT. This gives the protein CASSSAYGVSGNTIYF.

Only one count was recorded for this clonotype. No conserved phenylalanine or tryptophan is present at the end of the CDR3, so a read error is the likely explanation. The rearrangement uses TRBV5-1 and TRBJ2-5; 7 bases map to TRBD2. The length of the CDR3 is 16 residues. With 1 base clipped from V and 2 bases from J, the junction kept 8 bases outside the gene matches. Germline CDR1 reads SGHRS; CDR2 reads YFSETQ. The CDR3 bases are TGCGCCAGCAGCTTGATGGCTAGCGGAAAACAAGAGACCCAGTACTCC. It codes for CASSLMASGKQETQYS.

This clonotype came up a few times. A junction end diverges from the germline sequence, so it may reflect a read error. This chain uses TRBV7-9 with TRBJ2-2; D is unresolved. In germline, CDR1 is SEHNR, CDR2 FQNEAQ (reference sequence). The CDR3 is 12 amino acids. CDR3 loop: CASTLMAGELFF. In DNA, the CDR3 is TGTGCCAGCACCTTAATGGCCGGGGAGCTGTTTTTT.

The sample holds a few counts of this clonotype. This chain uses TRBV30 with TRBJ1-2; no reliable D call. The germline CDR1 and CDR2 sequences are GTSNPN and SVGIG (reference sequence). V was pared by 2 bases and J by 5 bases, with 15 bases between. The CDR3 is 14 amino acids. Here the CDR3 reads CAWSLQTGSYGYTF. In DNA form, the CDR3 reads TGTGCCTGGAGTCTCCAGACGGGGTCTTATGGCTACACCTTC. The full variable domain, rest sourced from reference TRBV30 and TRBJ1-2, is SQTIHQWPATLVQPVGSPLSLECTVEGTSNPNLYWYRQAAGRGLQLLFYSVGIGQISSEVPQNLSASRPQDRQFILSSKKLLLSDSGFYLCAWSLQTGSYGYTFGSGTRLTVV.

CDR3 DNA sequence: TGCAGTGCTAGAGTCGGAAAGGGGGTAAATCAGCCCCAGCATTTT. Protein product: CSARVGKGVNQPQHF. The gene calls are TRBV20-1 and TRBJ1-5; the D gene is possibly TRBD1 (6 bases). Deletions cut 1 base from V and 4 bases from J, with 14 bases between. CDR1 DFQATT and CDR2 SNEGSKA come from the germline V gene (reference sequence). The CDR3 runs to 15 residues.

V and J are TRBV20-1 and TRBJ1-2; a possible D gene is TRBD1 (5 bases). This CDR3 is built from 14 residues. Germline-derived CDR1 and CDR2 are DFQATT and SNEGSKA (reference sequence). V was clipped by 0 bases and J by 8 bases, with 16 bases between them. The CDR3 sequence is CSARDLAGEEGYTF. The CDR3 DNA reads as TGCAGTGCTAGAGATCTTGCGGGGGAGGAAGGCTACACCTTC.

This clonotype was seen many times. V usage is TRBV10-3 and J usage is TRBJ2-5; a weak D match, TRBD1 (6 bases). The germline CDR1 and CDR2 sequences are ENHRY and SYGVKD. CDR3 length equals 14 residues. V lost 3 bases and J 2 bases, leaving 10 bases between the germline ends. The CDR3 DNA reads TGTGCCATCAGTGACCTCGACAGGCAAGAGACCCAGTACTTC. Residues: CAISDLDRQETQYF.

The chain joins TRBV5-1 to TRBJ2-7, with TRBD2 identical over 7 bases. CDR3 length: 14 residues. V lost 3 bases and J lost 4; bases outside the gene matches: 7. Germline CDR1 is SGHRS and CDR2 is YFSETQ. The CDR3 nucleotides are TGCGCCAGCAGCTGGACGGGACTAACTTACGAGCAGTACTTC. Amino acids: CASSWTGLTYEQYF.